This TCR beta chain was retrieved from a study of regulatory T cells in long-lasting Graves disease. The CDR3 length is 14 residues. J lost 2 bases, V lost 7 bases, and 4 bases had no gene match. Per germline, CDR1 MDHEN and CDR2 SYDVKM. This clonotype was counted ten times or more. Time point here: newly diagnosed GD, antithyroid drugs for less than 3 months. Generation of the TCR library employed RNA extracted from PBMCs. Both iRepertoire HTBI primers and Arm-PCR of CDR3 regions were used to build the TCR beta libraries. Via MiXCR, TCRdb re-called the multiplex PCR reads, giving one row per CDR3 protein. The data hold roughly 610,000 distinct CDR3 sequences, with approximately 15% observed a single time. In addition, the sample was reused for a study of T cells in Graves' hyperthyroidism and ophthalmopathy.

The source material was peripheral blood mononuclear cells (PBMCs), sampled at new diagnosis, from a patient treated with antithyroid drugs. This sequence was found in a woman in her 30s with Graves disease. The chain recombines TRBV28 with TRBJ2-7; 11 bases match TRBD2. The CDR3 loop reads CASTVTSGAYEQYF. The CDR3 DNA is TGTGCCAGCACTGTGACTAGCGGGGCCTACGAGCAGTACTTC.